A single sample is the source of the 20 T cell receptor beta chains below, sequenced in a study of T cell repertoires in cytomegalovirus infection (dated by TCRdb to the late 2010s). Instrument used: Illumina HiSeq 1500. TCRdb redid the processing of the public reads, applying fastp at Q25 and MiXCR, and retained in-frame beta chains. Every distinct CDR3 protein forms one entry, paired with its most common genes and DNA. In all, the sample holds about 570,000 distinct CDR3 sequences, and roughly 43% of those were seen once. About 48% of the sample goes to the ten largest clones. Interpreted using the paper, the treatment or condition label stands for: in vitro stimulation with specific CMV peptide epitopes to enrich CMV-specific T cells. Their cognate antigens are unknown. Material: cultured PBMCs, obtained from culture after CMV antigen stimulation. Source of these receptors: a human donor in good health (CMV status not recorded). Some clones in this sample may be carry-over from other donors' samples.

The chain is built from TRBV7-9 and TRBJ1-5; the match to TRBD1 covers 9 bases. The germline gives CDR1 SEHNR, CDR2 FQNEAQ (reference sequence). The CDR3 has 15 amino acids. V was clipped by 5 bases and J by 4 bases; unmatched bases: 6. The CDR3 here is CASSTTGGRNQPQHF. CDR3 DNA: TGTGCCAGCAGCACGACAGGGGGTAGGAATCAGCCCCAGCATTTT.

The chain links TRBV18 to TRBJ2-1; the match to TRBD2 covers 8 bases. The CDR3 consists of 19 residues. The trim removed 0 bases at V and 4 bases at J, leaving 14 bases unmatched. Germline V gene lookup returns CDR1 KGHSH and CDR2 LQKENI. CDR3 region: CASSPPVFQREKTYNEQFF. The CDR3 DNA is TGTGCCAGCTCACCACCGGTATTCCAGCGGGAGAAGACTTACAATGAGCAGTTCTTC.

This sequence joins TRBV6-1 and TRBJ2-7; 9 bases are a match to TRBD1. The CDR3 sequence is 14 residues long. The V gene end was trimmed by 4 bases and the J gene end by 2 bases; junction bases not matched to a gene: 3. Per the germline V gene, CDR1 is MNHNS and CDR2 is SASEGT. The CDR3 DNA is TGTGCCAGCAGTGTAGGGACAGGGACCTACGAGCAGTACTTC. Translation gives CASSVGTGTYEQYF.

The chain recombines TRBV7-8 with TRBJ1-2; D gene ambiguous. Trimming left V 2 bases short and J 6 bases short, with 10 bases between. Looked up from germline, CDR1 is SGHVS and CDR2 is FQNEAQ. This CDR3 is built from 13 residues. The CDR3 loop is CASSLPDSNGYTF. The CDR3 DNA follows: TGTGCCAGCAGCTTACCCGACTCCAATGGCTACACCTTC.

In this sample, this clonotype turned up a few times. The chain couples TRBV5-6 to TRBJ2-3; TRBD1 might be the D (6 bases). The CDR3 spans 18 residues. V was clipped by 4 bases and J by 5 bases, with 26 bases between them. Looked up from germline, CDR1 is SGHDT and CDR2 is YYEEEE. The CDR3 region is CASSPPTTGFVRRDTQYF. CDR3 DNA sequence: TGTGCCAGCAGCCCTCCAACCACAGGGTTTGTGCGAAGAGATACGCAGTATTTT.

The V gene is TRBV12-3 or TRBV12-4, the J gene TRBJ2-3, with D perhaps matching TRBD2 (5 bases). The CDR3 sequence is 15 residues long. Trimming cost V 3 bases and J 2 bases, with 12 bases left between them. For the CDR3, the DNA is TGTGCCAGCAGTTTTATGAGGGAAAACACAGATACGCAGTATTTT. Its translation is CASSFMRENTDTQYF.

This chain uses TRBV19 with TRBJ1-1; 7 positions match TRBD1. The germline V gene encodes CDR1 LNHDA and CDR2 SQIVND (reference sequence). Losses at the gene ends were 4 bases for V and 8 bases for J; bases not matched to a gene: 10. The CDR3 is made up of 14 amino acids. For the CDR3, the DNA is TGTGCCAGTAGTAAGAACAGGGGAACCATGGAAGCTTTCTTT. As protein: CASSKNRGTMEAFF.

This clonotype has a handful of counts. The V gene is TRBV15, the J gene TRBJ2-2; D is unclear. CDR3 length: 16 amino acids. Trimming took 0 bases from V and 7 from J, leaving 15 bases between them. The germline CDR1 and CDR2 sequences are LNHNV and YYDKDF (reference sequence). CDR3 protein: CATSRDSSLVGGELFF. The CDR3 nucleotides read TGTGCCACCAGCAGAGATTCCAGCTTGGTTGGCGGGGAGCTGTTTTTT.

The chain has TRBV11-2 and TRBJ1-1; D unclear. In germline, CDR1 is SGHAT, CDR2 FQNNGV. V shed 7 bases and J shed 3 bases, with 12 bases lying between them. The CDR3 is 13 amino acids. The CDR3 spells CASTSNWDTEAFF. Here the CDR3 DNA reads TGTGCCAGCACTTCGAACTGGGACACTGAAGCTTTCTTT.

This clonotype was counted ten times or more. J is TRBJ2-7 and V is TRBV12-3 or TRBV12-4, with D perhaps matching TRBD1 (5 bases). V was cut by 6 bases and J by 2 bases, with 8 bases left in between. The length of the CDR3 is 12 residues. The CDR3 is CASSFRAYEQYF. DNA of the CDR3: TGTGCCAGCAGCTTCAGGGCCTACGAGCAGTACTTC.

This clonotype was counted many times. The chain employs TRBV7-8 and TRBJ2-3; no definite D call. Germline CDR1 is SGHVS and CDR2 is FQNEAQ. Between the trimmed V and J ends, which lost 2 bases and 0 bases, there was a span of 6 bases. The CDR3 covers 14 residues. CDR3 DNA: TGTGCCAGCAGCTTATCCGAAAGCACAGATACGCAGTATTTT. Its translation: CASSLSESTDTQYF.

CDR3 in DNA: TGTGCCAGCAGCCTAACCCCGGCAGGGGGAACGTCTGAAGCTTTCTTT. Protein product: CASSLTPAGGTSEAFF. The chain links TRBV7-2 to TRBJ1-1; 7 nucleotides match TRBD1. This CDR3 contains 16 residues. J was trimmed by 6 bases and V by 5 bases; bases with no gene match: 15. Germline V gene lookup returns CDR1 SGHTA and CDR2 FQGNSA.

This clonotype came up once. This chain links TRBV14 with TRBJ1-6; D call uncertain. This CDR3 contains 14 residues. The V and J ends lost 1 base and 8 bases respectively, with 9 bases between them. Per germline, CDR1 SGHDN and CDR2 FVKESK. The CDR3 region is CASSQVQQDSPLHF. CDR3 bases: TGTGCCAGCAGCCAAGTTCAGCAAGATTCACCCCTCCACTTT.

This clonotype was found many times. The chain recombines TRBV7-2 with TRBJ2-5; 11 positions match TRBD2. The CDR3 has 16 amino acids. V lost 5 bases, J lost 4 bases, and 9 bases stayed unmatched. From germline, CDR1 is SGHTA and CDR2 FQGNSA. In DNA form, the CDR3 reads TGTGCCAGCAGCCCCCGGGTAGCGGGAGGGCCAGAGACCCAGTACTTC. It codes for CASSPRVAGGPETQYF.

The rearrangement links TRBV12-3 or TRBV12-4 to TRBJ1-3; no clear D gene. Trimming removed 5 bases at V and 2 bases at J, with 10 bases between. There are 14 residues in the CDR3. The CDR3 DNA sequence: TGTGCCAGCAGTCCCCCCCCAGCTGGAAACACCATATATTTT. Protein product: CASSPPPAGNTIYF.

The gene calls are TRBV4-1 and TRBJ2-7, with D perhaps given as TRBD1 or TRBD2 (5 bases each). Germline CDR1 reads MGHRA; CDR2 reads YSYEKL. The CDR3 consists of 15 residues. Trimming removed 0 bases from V and 3 bases from J, with 12 bases in between. For the CDR3, the DNA is TGCGCCAGCAGCCAAGATCGAGGGGCCGTCTACGAGCAGTACTTC. This encodes CASSQDRGAVYEQYF.

This chain uses TRBV7-2 with TRBJ2-7; no clear D gene. The germline V and J ends were trimmed by 5 bases and 1 base, with 12 bases remaining between them. The CDR3 sequence is 14 residues long. CDR1 and CDR2 (germline): SGHTA, FQGNSA. CDR3 residues: CASSPIDASYEQYF. CDR3 bases: TGTGCCAGCAGCCCCATCGACGCGTCCTACGAGCAGTACTTC.

V and J are TRBV7-6 and TRBJ2-7, with D perhaps matching TRBD1 or TRBD2 (6 bases each). The germline V gene has CDR1 SGHVS and CDR2 FNYEAQ. Between the trimmed V and J ends, which lost 5 bases and 1 base, there was a span of 18 bases. This CDR3 has 16 residues. CDR3 bases: TGTGCCAGCAGCAGGGGGTCCGGGAGAAGTTCCTACGAGCAGTACTTC. This translates into CASSRGSGRSSYEQYF.

The genes are TRBV7-2 and TRBJ2-1, with D unclear. The CDR3 spans 13 residues. Germline values: CDR1 SGHTA, CDR2 FQGNSA. V dropped 4 bases and J dropped 10 bases, with 14 bases sitting between them. The CDR3 coding sequence is TGTGCCAGCAGCTCAACTTTTGTCTGGGAGCAGTTCTTC. It is translated as CASSSTFVWEQFF.

V and J are TRBV7-8 and TRBJ2-7, with TRBD2 matching over 9 bases. Germline lookup yields CDR1 SGHVS and CDR2 FQNEAQ. The ends lost 5 bases at V and 4 bases at J; junction bases unmatched: 6. This CDR3 is built from 14 residues. CDR3 DNA sequence: TGTGCCAGCAGCATCGGACTAGCGAGGTACGAGCAGTACTTC. Its translation is CASSIGLARYEQYF.